Listed here are 25 T cell receptor beta chains from one sample, sequenced in a study of T cell responses to AZD1222 COVID-19 vaccine. TCRdb keeps only in-frame clones here, not all; method: immunoSEQ multiplex PCR. The repertoire holds over 25,000 clones, with 92% as singletons. The starting material was peripheral blood, obtained 28 days after the second AZD1222 dose. The receptors were sampled from an adult who received the AZD1222 COVID-19 vaccine.

The V gene is TRBV18, the J gene TRBJ2-7; 11 bases fit TRBD2. CDR1 KGHSH and CDR2 LQKENI come from the germline V gene. With V trimmed by 3 bases and J by 2 bases, 6 bases remained unmatched. The CDR3 has 16 residues. This chain's CDR3 is CASSPSGTSGTYEQYF. Written as DNA, the CDR3 is TGTGCCAGCTCACCGTCCGGGACTAGCGGAACCTACGAGCAGTACTTC.

This chain links TRBV27 with TRBJ2-7; TRBD2 is a possible D gene (6 bases). Germline V gene data show CDR1 as MNHEY and CDR2 as SMNVEV (reference sequence). Trimming took off 4 bases at V and 0 bases at J, with 16 bases between the two ends. This CDR3 contains 16 residues. DNA for the CDR3: TGTGCCAGCAGTTCCCGGGGGACTTTCAGCTCCTACGAGCAGTACTTC. It yields the protein CASSSRGTFSSYEQYF.

The chain combines TRBV19 with TRBJ1-5; D not certain. The CDR3 is made up of 13 amino acids. In germline, CDR1 is LNHDA, CDR2 SQIVND (reference sequence). V lost 7 bases and J 4 bases, leaving 11 bases between the germline ends. The CDR3 sequence: CASTPDENQPQHF. For the CDR3, the DNA is TGTGCCAGTACCCCGGACGAGAATCAGCCCCAGCATTTT.

In its sample, this clone was seen once. This chain links TRBV5-4 with TRBJ1-6, with a weak D call TRBD1 (6 bases). Trimming shortened V by 4 bases and J by 9 bases, and 17 bases separated the two germline ends. The germline V gene has CDR1 SGHNT and CDR2 YYREEE (reference sequence). This CDR3 has 15 amino acids. CDR3: CASSTREGESSPLHF. The CDR3 nucleotides are TGTGCCAGCAGCACCAGGGAGGGGGAAAGTTCACCCCTCCACTTT. The full variable domain, in which reference TRBV5-4 and TRBJ1-6 provide the parts outside the CDR3, is ETGVTQSPTHLIKTRGQQVTLRCSSQSGHNTVSWYQQALGQGPQFIFQYYREEENGRGNFPPRFSGLQFPNYSSELNVNALELDDSALYLCASSTREGESSPLHFGNGTRLTVT.

The chain combines TRBV5-1 with TRBJ1-4; TRBD1 aligns across 9 bases. CDR1 and CDR2 from the germline V gene are SGHRS and YFSETQ. This CDR3 has 15 residues. Trimming took 1 base from V and 5 from J; bases not matched to a gene: 3. CDR3 residues: CASSLTGTGNEKLFF. CDR3 coding DNA: TGCGCCAGCAGCTTGACCGGGACAGGGAATGAAAAACTGTTTTTT.

The J gene is TRBJ2-1, the V gene TRBV24-1; D may be TRBD1 (6 bases). This CDR3 has 13 residues. Trimming stripped 3 bases from V and 9 bases from J, with 11 bases between. CDR1 and CDR2 (germline): KGHDR, SFDVKD. Here the CDR3 DNA reads TGTGCCACCAGTGATACGCAGGGGCCTGAGCAGTTCTTC. As protein: CATSDTQGPEQFF.

The V call is TRBV6-5, the J call TRBJ2-1; 7 bases line up with TRBD2. Germline V gives CDR1 MNHEY, CDR2 SVGAGI. The junction had 3 bases not matched to a gene; V was cut back by 4 bases and J by 9 bases. This CDR3 has 12 residues. The CDR3 is CASSLRGVEQFF. CDR3 nucleotides: TGTGCCAGCAGTTTACGGGGGGTTGAGCAGTTCTTC.

The chain links TRBV23-1 to TRBJ2-7, with 12 bases that match TRBD1. TRBV23-1 is an ORF, and what it does is uncertain. Losses at the gene ends were 6 bases for V and 7 bases for J; bases not matched to a gene: 19. CDR3 length: 18 residues. The CDR3 DNA follows: TGCGCCAGCAGATCCTGGGACAGGGGGCTTGATACCGTGGAGGAGCAGTACTTC. Translated: CASRSWDRGLDTVEEQYF.

The rearrangement joins TRBV29-1 to TRBJ2-1; the D call may be TRBD1 or TRBD2 (5 bases each). Trimming stripped 3 bases from V and 12 bases from J, with 18 bases between. The CDR3 spans 13 residues. CDR1 is SQVTM, CDR2 ANQGSEA, per germline. CDR3 DNA: TGCAGCGTTGAGCTAGCTGCATCCCAGGGGCAGTTCTTC. The encoded protein is CSVELAASQGQFF.

The genes are TRBV3-1 (or the pseudogene TRBV3-2) and TRBJ2-1; the match to TRBD2 covers 7 bases. Losses at the gene ends were 2 bases for V and 6 bases for J; bases not matched to a gene: 13. From germline, CDR1 is LGHDT and CDR2 YNNKEL (reference sequence). CDR3 size: 17 residues. The CDR3 here is CASSQIHSGSTRNEQFF. The DNA of the CDR3 is TGTGCCAGCAGCCAAATTCATAGCGGGTCCACCCGCAATGAGCAGTTCTTC.

The V and J genes are TRBV28 and TRBJ2-1; D gene unclear. The CDR3 totals 16 residues. The V end was cut by 2 bases, the J end by 8 bases, with 19 bases between. CDR1 and CDR2 (germline): MDHEN, SYDVKM. CDR3 loop: CASSLVPQDPRHEQFF. As DNA, the CDR3 is TGTGCCAGCAGTTTAGTTCCGCAGGACCCCCGTCATGAGCAGTTCTTC. Full variable domain (missing parts from reference TRBV28 and TRBJ2-1): DVKVTQSSRYLVKRTGEKVFLECVQDMDHENMFWYRQDPGLGLRLIYFSYDVKMKEKGDIPEGYSVSREKKERFSLILESASTNQTSMYLCASSLVPQDPRHEQFFGPGTRLTVL.

The rearrangement uses TRBV7-6 and TRBJ1-2; D is unclear. The CDR3 extends over 15 amino acids. The V and J ends lost 5 bases and 1 base respectively, with 14 bases between them. The germline V gene encodes CDR1 SGHVS and CDR2 FNYEAQ. The DNA of the CDR3 is TGTGCCAGCAGCCCCACCTCTCGGAATAACTATGGCTACACCTTC. Protein: CASSPTSRNNYGYTF.

The chain is built from TRBV19 and TRBJ1-6; the D gene is possibly TRBD1 (5 bases). CDR3 length: 16 amino acids. The V gene lost 4 bases and the J gene lost 2 bases, with 12 bases spanning the gap. Per the germline V gene, CDR1 is LNHDA and CDR2 is SQIVND (reference sequence). The DNA of the CDR3 is TGTGCCAGTAGTACCTCCGGGACCGCCTATAATTCACCCCTCCACTTT. Its translation: CASSTSGTAYNSPLHF.

V usage is TRBV30 and J usage is TRBJ1-3; D perhaps matches TRBD1 (6 bases). This CDR3 has 15 residues. Germline-derived CDR1 and CDR2 are GTSNPN and SVGIG (reference sequence). With 2 bases removed from V and 0 bases from J, the gap between germline ends came to 11 bases. The CDR3 nucleotides read TGTGCCTGGAGTCCGGACAGAACCTCTGGAAACACCATATATTTT. This encodes CAWSPDRTSGNTIYF. Variable domain in full (rest from reference TRBV30 and TRBJ1-3): SQTIHQWPATLVQPVGSPLSLECTVEGTSNPNLYWYRQAAGRGLQLLFYSVGIGQISSEVPQNLSASRPQDRQFILSSKKLLLSDSGFYLCAWSPDRTSGNTIYFGEGSWLTVV.

The chain employs TRBV7-8 and TRBJ1-4; perhaps TRBD1 as D (5 bases). Germline CDR1 SGHVS, CDR2 FQNEAQ. This CDR3 region has 18 residues. The V end was cut by 5 bases, the J end by 8 bases, with 27 bases between. CDR3 sequence reads: CASSQTRLTHIGDEKLFF. Here the CDR3 DNA reads TGTGCCAGCAGCCAAACAAGACTTACTCACATAGGGGACGAAAAACTGTTTTTT.

The chain joins TRBV29-1 to TRBJ1-2; TRBD1 is a possible D gene (5 bases). V gave up 4 bases and J gave up 3 bases, with 21 bases separating them. This CDR3 spans 16 amino acids. Germline V lookup: CDR1 SQVTM, CDR2 ANQGSEA. The CDR3 bases are TGCAGCGTTGGGGGGGGTGCGGAACCAAACTACTATGGCTACACCTTC. This translates into CSVGGGAEPNYYGYTF.

The count of this clone is one. The chain is built from TRBV28 and TRBJ1-2, with 10 bases aligning to TRBD1. This CDR3 is 14 amino acids long. Per the germline V gene, CDR1 is MDHEN and CDR2 is SYDVKM. The V segment lost 8 bases and the J segment 6 bases; nucleotides outside the gene matches: 9. The CDR3, as DNA: TGTGCCAGCGGTCCGGGACAGGGGCCCGATGGCTACACCTTC. Translating gives CASGPGQGPDGYTF.

The chain joins TRBV7-2 to TRBJ2-5, with 10 bases identical to TRBD2. In germline, CDR1 is SGHTA, CDR2 FQGNSA. The CDR3 is 18 amino acids. J was trimmed by 9 bases and V by 5 bases; bases with no gene match: 21. The CDR3 DNA sequence: TGTGCCAGCAGCCCCCTCGCTGCGGCTAGCGGGAGTGGAGGGGCCCAGTACTTC. Translation: CASSPLAAASGSGGAQYF.

This chain connects TRBV12-3 or TRBV12-4 to TRBJ1-2, with unresolved D. V was cut by 4 bases and J by 8 bases, with 14 bases left in between. The CDR3 extends over 13 amino acids. As DNA, the CDR3 is TGTGCCAGCAGTTCAGGCGGGAAGGGAGGCTACACCTTC. This translates into CASSSGGKGGYTF.

The chain joins TRBV5-6 to TRBJ2-1; D possibly uses TRBD1 or TRBD2 (5 bases each). Trimming cost V 0 bases and J 7 bases, with 14 bases left between them. This CDR3 region has 15 residues. Germline-derived CDR1 and CDR2 are SGHDT and YYEEEE. In DNA form, the CDR3 reads TGTGCCAGCAGCTTGGCCTCCGGGACCCAAAATGAGCAGTTCTTC. This gives the protein CASSLASGTQNEQFF.

The genes are TRBV5-5 and TRBJ2-4; perhaps TRBD1 as D (6 bases). The V gene lost 1 base and the J gene lost 7 bases, with 12 bases spanning the gap. The CDR3 totals 14 residues. Looked up from germline, CDR1 is SGHKS and CDR2 is YYEKEE (reference sequence). In DNA, the CDR3 is TGTGCCAGCAGCTTGCAACAGGGCGGGAACATTCAGTACTTC. It yields the protein CASSLQQGGNIQYF.

The CDR3 region is CASSPSGTGGNEQFF. The CDR3, as DNA: TGTGCCAGCAGTCCTTCCGGGACAGGGGGCAATGAGCAGTTCTTC. The chain is built from TRBV6-5 and TRBJ2-1; TRBD1 matches at 11 bases. The CDR3 is 15 amino acids. The junction had 6 bases not matched to a gene; V was cut back by 5 bases and J by 6 bases. CDR1 is MNHEY and CDR2 is SVGAGI in the germline V gene.

The chain employs TRBV9 and TRBJ1-1; possible D gene TRBD1, 5 bases. CDR1 and CDR2 from the germline V gene are SGDLS and YYNGEE. The CDR3 contains 15 residues. V was clipped by 0 bases and J by 1 base, with 10 bases between them. The CDR3 here is CASSVDVRENTEAFF. The CDR3 nucleotides read TGTGCCAGCAGCGTAGACGTCAGGGAGAACACTGAAGCTTTCTTT.

The V and J genes are TRBV28 and TRBJ1-1; perhaps TRBD1 as D (5 bases). With 8 bases removed from V and 5 bases from J, the gap between germline ends came to 9 bases. In germline, CDR1 is MDHEN, CDR2 SYDVKM. The CDR3 length is 11 residues. CDR3 protein: CASGARTEAFF. The CDR3 bases are TGTGCCAGCGGGGCACGGACTGAAGCTTTCTTT. Supplemented by reference TRBV28 and TRBJ1-1, the full variable domain reads DVKVTQSSRYLVKRTGEKVFLECVQDMDHENMFWYRQDPGLGLRLIYFSYDVKMKEKGDIPEGYSVSREKKERFSLILESASTNQTSMYLCASGARTEAFFGQGTRLTVV.

This chain joins TRBV28 and TRBJ1-1; D unresolved. Germline CDR1 reads MDHEN; CDR2 reads SYDVKM. The CDR3 runs 14 residues. V lost 8 bases, J lost 0 bases, and 13 bases lay in between. The CDR3 DNA follows: TGTGCCAGCTTAATGAGCCAGATGAACACTGAAGCTTTCTTT. As protein: CASLMSQMNTEAFF. Combining the CDR3 with reference TRBV28 and TRBJ1-1 gives the whole variable domain DVKVTQSSRYLVKRTGEKVFLECVQDMDHENMFWYRQDPGLGLRLIYFSYDVKMKEKGDIPEGYSVSREKKERFSLILESASTNQTSMYLCASLMSQMNTEAFFGQGTRLTVV.